This T cell receptor beta chain derives from a study of blood T cell repertoires in COVID-19. Measured with immunoSEQ multiplex PCR; TCRdb has only the in-frame clones, and not every one. The repertoire holds 150,000 to 200,000 clones, with about nine tenths as singletons. V was cut by 6 bases and J by 7 bases, with 12 bases left in between. Germline lookup yields CDR1 SGHAT and CDR2 FQDESV (reference sequence). CDR3 length: 12 residues. The TCR sequence derives from a man in his 60s with active or convalescent COVID-19. The V gene is TRBV11-1, the J gene TRBJ1-1, with a tentative D call TRBD1 (5 bases). Input material: peripheral blood. The CDR3, as DNA: TGTGCCAGCAGTCGACAGTATGGTGAAGCTTTCTTT. This encodes CASSRQYGEAFF.